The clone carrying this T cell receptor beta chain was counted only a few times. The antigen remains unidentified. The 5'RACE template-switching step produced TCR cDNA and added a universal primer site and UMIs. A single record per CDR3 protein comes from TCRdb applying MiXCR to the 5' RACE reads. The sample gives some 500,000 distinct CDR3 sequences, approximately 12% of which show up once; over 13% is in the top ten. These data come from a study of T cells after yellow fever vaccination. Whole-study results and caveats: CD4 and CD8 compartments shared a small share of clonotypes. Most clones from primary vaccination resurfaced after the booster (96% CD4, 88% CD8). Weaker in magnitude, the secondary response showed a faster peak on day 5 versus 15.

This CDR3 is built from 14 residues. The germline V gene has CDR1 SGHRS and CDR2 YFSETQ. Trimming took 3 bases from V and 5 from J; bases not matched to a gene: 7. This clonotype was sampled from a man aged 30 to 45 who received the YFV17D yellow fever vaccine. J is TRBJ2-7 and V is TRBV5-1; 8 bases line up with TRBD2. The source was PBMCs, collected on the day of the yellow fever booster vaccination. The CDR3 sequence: CASSSGTRVHEQYF. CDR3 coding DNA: TGCGCCAGCAGCTCCGGGACTAGAGTCCACGAGCAGTACTTC. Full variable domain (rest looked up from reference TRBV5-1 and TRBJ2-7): KAGVTQTPRYLIKTRGQQVTLSCSPISGHRSVSWYQQTPGQGLQFLFEYFSETQRNKGNFPGRFSGRQFSNSRSEMNVSTLELGDSALYLCASSSGTRVHEQYFGPGTRLTVT.